This T cell receptor beta chain came from a study of blood T cell repertoires in COVID-19. Overall study: Samples taken during acute and convalescent COVID-19 were collected in the United States, Italy and Spain. Sample material is recorded as cDNA or gDNA derived from T cells, B-cell-depleted T cells, or PBMCs.

As handled by the study authors: Reference gene primer amplification gave estimated nucleated cell counts. TCRdb's copy holds only in-frame clones and misses some; the assay was immunoSEQ multiplex PCR. V and J calls and clone size are copied from that table; D and trimming were computed from the DNA. The profile covers about 120,000 clones, with 60% to 80% appearing a single time and 5.5% taken by the ten largest. This clone turned up a few times. V lost 6 bases, J lost 0 bases, and 17 bases lay in between. The CDR3 sequence is 16 residues long. Germline CDR1 MDHEN, CDR2 SYDVKM. The receptor comes from a man between 60 and 75 years old with acute or convalescent COVID-19. The chain employs TRBV28 and TRBJ1-1; perhaps TRBD1 as D (5 bases). The source material was peripheral blood. In DNA, the CDR3 is TGTGCCAGCAGAAGGGGACTGGGAAACATGAACACTGAAGCTTTCTTT. It encodes CASRRGLGNMNTEAFF.